These 10 T cell receptor beta chains came from one sample sequenced in a study of CD8 T cells in ankylosing spondylitis. TCRdb re-called the 5' RACE reads with MiXCR, one entry per CDR3 protein. The sample records 220,000 or so distinct CDR3 sequences, about 11% being singletons. The sequencing sample was made of blood, either unsorted or a sorted T cell fraction (not recorded which). The receptor source for this set is a male donor with ankylosing spondylitis or in good health (not recorded which).

At least ten counts were recorded for this clonotype. The rearrangement uses TRBV5-1 and TRBJ2-1; tentatively, D is TRBD1 or TRBD2 (6 bases each). This CDR3 has 15 amino acids. With 5 bases removed from V and 6 bases from J, the gap between germline ends came to 18 bases. Germline V gene data show CDR1 as SGHRS and CDR2 as YFSETQ. The CDR3 protein is CASRPRRGRINEQFF. As DNA, the CDR3 is TGCGCCAGCAGGCCACGTAGGGGGAGGATCAATGAGCAGTTCTTC.

This clonotype was recorded at least ten times. This CDR3 is CASSLSGIYGYTF. DNA for the CDR3: TGTGCCAGCAGCCTTTCAGGGATCTATGGCTACACCTTC. J is TRBJ1-2 and V is TRBV9, with D tentatively TRBD1 (5 bases). The CDR3 extends over 13 amino acids. The V gene's germline CDR1 is SGDLS and CDR2 YYNGEE. Trimming removed 4 bases from V and 4 bases from J, with 11 bases in between. Based on the CDR3 plus reference TRBV9 and TRBJ1-2, the full variable domain is DSGVTQTPKHLITATGQRVTLRCSPRSGDLSVYWYQQSLDQGLQFLIQYYNGEERAKGNILERFSAQQFPDLHSELNLSSLELGDSALYFCASSLSGIYGYTFGSGTRLTVV.

This clonotype was counted at least ten times. The chain couples TRBV5-1 to TRBJ1-6; 7 nucleotides agree with TRBD1. Germline assignment: CDR1 SGHRS and CDR2 YFSETQ. This CDR3 spans 17 amino acids. Trimming removed 2 bases from V and 6 bases from J; junction bases left unmatched: 11. CDR3 in DNA: TGCGCCAGCAGCTTCACGCCGGGACAGCTCCTTAATTCACCCCTCCACTTT. This translates into CASSFTPGQLLNSPLHF.

This clonotype was recorded many times. The V and J genes are TRBV11-3 and TRBJ2-3, with D perhaps being TRBD1 or TRBD2 (5 bases each). V was cut by 3 bases and J by 2 bases, with 12 bases left in between. The CDR3 sequence is 15 residues long. Looked up from germline, CDR1 is SGHNT and CDR2 is YENEEA. The CDR3 sequence is CASSLGREITDTQYF. In DNA, the CDR3 is TGTGCCAGCAGCTTGGGACGGGAAATCACAGATACGCAGTATTTT. The full variable domain, completed using reference TRBV11-3 and TRBJ2-3, is EAGVVQSPRYKIIEKKQPVAFWCNPISGHNTLYWYLQNLGQGPELLIRYENEEAVDDSQLPKDRFSAERLKGVDSTLKIQPAELGDSAVYLCASSLGREITDTQYFGPGTRLTVL.

The CDR3 here is CASSHRTGQGETQYF. The CDR3 region has the DNA TGTGCCAGCAGCCATCGGACAGGGCAGGGAGAGACCCAGTACTTC. The chain joins TRBV7-6 to TRBJ2-5; 8 bases fit TRBD1. The CDR3 consists of 15 residues. The ends lost 5 bases at V and 4 bases at J; junction bases unmatched: 9. In germline, CDR1 is SGHVS, CDR2 FNYEAQ.

This clonotype was recorded many times. This chain connects TRBV20-1 to TRBJ2-1; possibly TRBD1 or TRBD2 for D (5 bases each). The CDR3 has 13 amino acids. Germline CDR1 DFQATT, CDR2 SNEGSKA (reference sequence). V gave up 5 bases and J gave up 5 bases, with 13 bases separating them. The CDR3 DNA sequence: TGCAGTGCTGGGGGATTTGGGAACAATGAGCAGTTCTTC. It yields the protein CSAGGFGNNEQFF.

This clonotype was detected only a few times. V usage is TRBV3-1 and J usage is TRBJ1-4; 9 nucleotides agree with TRBD1. V lost 0 bases to trimming and J lost 8 bases; unmatched junction nucleotides: 13. The CDR3 runs 18 residues. Germline V gene lookup returns CDR1 LGHDT and CDR2 YNNKEL (reference sequence). This CDR3 is CASSQDLGQGPMPEKLFF. The CDR3 DNA sequence: TGTGCCAGCAGCCAAGATCTGGGACAGGGCCCGATGCCCGAAAAACTGTTTTTT.

This clonotype was observed at least ten times. This chain joins TRBV5-6 and TRBJ1-6, with unresolved D. The CDR3 contains 14 residues. V was shortened by 4 bases and J by 2 bases, with 7 bases between the two germline ends. CDR1 is SGHDT and CDR2 is YYEEEE in the germline V gene. CDR3 coding DNA: TGTGCCAGCAGCCGTTCTACCTATAATTCACCCCTCCACTTT. Translating it yields CASSRSTYNSPLHF.

A note on this clonotype: A much larger clone differs by one base, so this may be a read error. The CDR3 DNA sequence: TGTGCCAGCAGCTTGATGCGCTCCTACAATGTGCAGTTCTTC. Translating it yields CASSLMRSYNVQFF. This rearrangement joins TRBV5-6 to TRBJ2-1; D unclear. The CDR3 extends over 14 amino acids. Germline-derived CDR1 and CDR2 are SGHDT and YYEEEE.

At least ten counts were recorded for this clonotype. The V and J genes are TRBV12-3 or TRBV12-4 and TRBJ2-1, with 9 bases matching TRBD2. The CDR3 is 16 amino acids. J was trimmed by 5 bases and V by 3 bases; bases with no gene match: 8. CDR3 bases: TGTGCCAGCAGTTTTACCGTGTCTAGCGGGGACAATGAGCAGTTCTTC. Translation gives CASSFTVSSGDNEQFF.